These 20 T cell receptor beta chains share one sample of origin, sequenced in a study of OX40 agonist ivuxolimab in advanced cancers. The protocol was immunoSEQ multiplex PCR, while the TCRdb copy is restricted to in-frame clones and leaves out a portion. The data show about 42,000 clones, under 90% seen once. Material: CD4+ or CD8+ T cells sorted from blood, obtained in a trial of the OX40 agonist ivuxolimab. The receptors here all came from an adult with an advanced solid tumor such as melanoma, head and neck, liver or kidney cancer.

The V call is TRBV15, the J call TRBJ1-3; D is uncertain. The CDR3 is made up of 14 amino acids. Germline values: CDR1 LNHNV, CDR2 YYDKDF (reference sequence). V was shortened by 0 bases and J by 8 bases, with 11 bases between the two germline ends. This CDR3 is CATSRDVGVDTIYF. CDR3 DNA: TGTGCCACCAGCAGAGATGTTGGAGTGGACACCATATATTTT.

This chain joins TRBV28 and TRBJ2-7, with TRBD2 matching 7 bases. Trimming took 5 bases from V and 4 from J; bases not matched to a gene: 11. Germline V gives CDR1 MDHEN, CDR2 SYDVKM. The CDR3 length is 15 residues. The CDR3 sequence is CASSPGTISTYEQYF. In nucleotides, the CDR3 is TGTGCCAGCAGTCCAGGGACTATCTCAACGTACGAGCAGTACTTC.

This clone occurred a few times. V usage is TRBV5-1 and J usage is TRBJ1-1; possibly TRBD1 for D (6 bases). The CDR3 loop spans 18 amino acids. V was clipped by 4 bases and J by 0 bases, with 22 bases between them. Germline CDR1 SGHRS, CDR2 YFSETQ. The CDR3 protein is CASSTWPVAGDLNTEAFF. CDR3 DNA: TGCGCCAGCAGCACTTGGCCCGTGGCAGGGGACCTGAACACTGAAGCTTTCTTT. Full variable domain (remainder filled in from reference TRBV5-1 and TRBJ1-1): KAGVTQTPRYLIKTRGQQVTLSCSPISGHRSVSWYQQTPGQGLQFLFEYFSETQRNKGNFPGRFSGRQFSNSRSEMNVSTLELGDSALYLCASSTWPVAGDLNTEAFFGQGTRLTVV.

The chain uses TRBV1 and TRBJ2-3; TRBD2, as called in the table, went unchecked against the DNA. TRBV1 represents a pseudogene. The CDR3 has 13 amino acids. DNA of the CDR3: TGCACCAGCAGCCAAGGGGACTCAGATACGCAGTATTTT. It is translated as CTSSQGDSDTQYF.

J is TRBJ2-3 and V is TRBV7-2; D uncertain. Per the germline V gene, CDR1 is SGHTA and CDR2 is FQGNSA. The CDR3 is 13 residues long. Trimming took off 4 bases at V and 4 bases at J, with 9 bases between the two ends. The CDR3 protein is CASSSEPADTQYF. Here the CDR3 DNA reads TGTGCCAGCAGCTCCGAACCAGCAGATACGCAGTATTTT.

The chain recombines TRBV27 with TRBJ2-5; tentative D call: TRBD1 (6 bases). CDR3 length: 13 residues. Germline loops: CDR1 MNHEY, CDR2 SMNVEV (reference sequence). V was trimmed by 8 bases and J by 4 bases, leaving 14 bases between them. The CDR3 protein is CASGGGWGETQYF. The CDR3 DNA sequence: TGTGCCAGCGGGGGCGGATGGGGAGAGACCCAGTACTTC.

The chain couples TRBV6-1 to TRBJ2-5, with D tentatively TRBD2 (6 bases). V lost 0 bases, J lost 14 bases, and 13 bases lay in between. CDR3 length: 12 residues. Germline CDR1 and CDR2: MNHNS and SASEGT. CDR3 coding DNA: TGTGCCAGCAGTGAAGCAATCACGGGGGACTACTTC. Translation gives CASSEAITGDYF.

This chain uses TRBV4-3 with TRBJ1-1; D gene ambiguous. The CDR3 covers 15 residues. V lost 0 bases to trimming and J lost 1 base, with 9 bases between them. CDR1 is LGHNA and CDR2 is YSLEER in the germline V gene. CDR3 DNA: TGCGCCAGCAGCCAAGATCCGGGCCCGAACACTGAAGCTTTCTTT. It specifies CASSQDPGPNTEAFF.

The rearrangement uses TRBV20-1 and TRBJ2-1; no reliable D call. The CDR3 is 11 amino acids. V was pared by 5 bases and J by 7 bases, with 9 bases between. CDR1 DFQATT and CDR2 SNEGSKA come from the germline V gene (reference sequence). The CDR3 region has the DNA TGCAGTGCTGAGAGATCTAATGAGCAGTTCTTC. Its translation: CSAERSNEQFF.

The J gene is TRBJ2-1, the V gene TRBV7-3, with a weak D call TRBD1 (6 bases). V was shortened by 5 bases and J by 8 bases, with 10 bases between the two germline ends. This CDR3 has 12 amino acids. CDR1 is SGHTA and CDR2 is FQGTGA in the germline V gene. CDR3 in amino acids: CASSLDSDEQFF. As DNA, the CDR3 is TGTGCCAGCAGCCTGGACAGCGATGAGCAGTTCTTC.

This chain connects TRBV6-5 to TRBJ1-5; D might be TRBD1 (5 bases). The CDR3 is 15 residues long. V was trimmed by 0 bases and J by 2 bases, leaving 8 bases between them. Germline V gene sequence: CDR1 MNHEY, CDR2 SVGAGI. CDR3 DNA sequence: TGTGCCAGCAGTTACTCGTTCAGGGGCAATCAGCCCCAGCATTTT. Its translation: CASSYSFRGNQPQHF.

The rearrangement links TRBV7-9 to TRBJ2-5, with D uncertain. Trimming shortened V by 2 bases and J by 2 bases, and 9 bases separated the two germline ends. This CDR3 is built from 14 residues. CDR1 and CDR2 from the germline V gene are SEHNR and FQNEAQ (reference sequence). Here the CDR3 DNA reads TGTGCCAGCAGCTTAAAGGGATGGCAAGAGACCCAGTACTTC. Its protein is CASSLKGWQETQYF.

The genes are TRBV7-8 and TRBJ1-2; D perhaps matches TRBD1 (5 bases). The V end was cut by 0 bases, the J end by 2 bases, with 10 bases between. The CDR3 extends over 15 amino acids. CDR1 is SGHVS and CDR2 is FQNEAQ in the germline V gene. The chain's CDR3 is CASSLAMGGNYGYTF. The DNA for the CDR3 is TGTGCCAGCAGCTTAGCCATGGGGGGGAACTATGGCTACACCTTC.

The rearrangement uses TRBV5-6 and TRBJ1-1, with D hard to call. Per germline, CDR1 SGHDT and CDR2 YYEEEE. V was pared by 0 bases and J by 3 bases, with 6 bases between. This CDR3 comprises 13 residues. CDR3 residues: CASSLAGYTEAFF. In nucleotides, the CDR3 is TGTGCCAGCAGCTTGGCGGGTTACACTGAAGCTTTCTTT. Supplemented by reference TRBV5-6 and TRBJ1-1, the full variable domain reads DAGVTQSPTHLIKTRGQQVTLRCSPKSGHDTVSWYQQALGQGPQFIFQYYEEEERQRGNFPDRFSGHQFPNYSSELNVNALLLGDSALYLCASSLAGYTEAFFGQGTRLTVV.

CDR3 protein: CATHGGEGETQYF. The DNA of the CDR3 is TGTGCCACCCACGGAGGGGAGGGAGAGACCCAGTACTTC. This rearrangement joins TRBV6-6 to TRBJ2-5; 7 positions agree with TRBD2. CDR1 and CDR2 (germline): MNHNY, SVGAGI (reference sequence). V gave up 10 bases and J gave up 4 bases; unmatched junction bases: 9. The CDR3 sequence is 13 residues long.

The J gene is TRBJ2-7, the V gene TRBV5-6, with D possibly being TRBD1 (5 bases). V gave up 2 bases and J gave up 0 bases, with 9 bases separating them. The CDR3 covers 14 residues. Germline CDR1 SGHDT, CDR2 YYEEEE. As DNA, the CDR3 is TGTGCCAGCAGCTTCCCAGGGCCCTCCTACGAGCAGTACTTC. Translating it yields CASSFPGPSYEQYF.

This chain links TRBV9 with TRBJ2-1; the match to TRBD2 covers 13 bases. Germline V gene sequence: CDR1 SGDLS, CDR2 YYNGEE. V trimming: 0 bases; J trimming: 10 bases; junction bases outside the gene matches: 4. The length of the CDR3 is 15 residues. The CDR3 DNA reads as TGTGCCAGCAGCGTAGAGGGACTAGCGGGGCTCGAGCAGTTCTTC. Protein sequence: CASSVEGLAGLEQFF. Variable domain in full (rest from reference TRBV9 and TRBJ2-1): DSGVTQTPKHLITATGQRVTLRCSPRSGDLSVYWYQQSLDQGLQFLIQYYNGEERAKGNILERFSAQQFPDLHSELNLSSLELGDSALYFCASSVEGLAGLEQFFGPGTRLTVL.

The gene calls are TRBV7-3 and TRBJ2-1; D remains ambiguous. The CDR3 contains 13 residues. Trimming left V 4 bases short and J 4 bases short, with 8 bases between. CDR1 and CDR2 (germline): SGHTA, FQGTGA. CDR3 sequence (DNA): TGTGCCAGCAGCTCCGTCGGATACAATGAGCAGTTCTTC. As protein: CASSSVGYNEQFF.

The chain is built from TRBV5-8 and TRBJ2-3, with D hard to call. Deletions cut 1 base from V and 0 bases from J, with 6 bases between. Germline CDR1 SGHTS, CDR2 YDEGEE. The length of the CDR3 is 14 residues. CDR3: CASSLLESTDTQYF. CDR3 DNA sequence: TGTGCCAGCAGCTTGCTCGAGAGCACAGATACGCAGTATTTT.

This chain links TRBV29-1 with TRBJ2-6, with D perhaps matching TRBD2 (6 bases). The CDR3 runs 16 residues. Per the germline V gene, CDR1 is SQVTM and CDR2 is ANQGSEA. This CDR3 is CRRSGGVCSGANVLTF. In DNA form, the CDR3 reads TGCAGGCGAAGTGGCGGGGTGTGCTCTGGGGCCAACGTCCTGACTTTC.